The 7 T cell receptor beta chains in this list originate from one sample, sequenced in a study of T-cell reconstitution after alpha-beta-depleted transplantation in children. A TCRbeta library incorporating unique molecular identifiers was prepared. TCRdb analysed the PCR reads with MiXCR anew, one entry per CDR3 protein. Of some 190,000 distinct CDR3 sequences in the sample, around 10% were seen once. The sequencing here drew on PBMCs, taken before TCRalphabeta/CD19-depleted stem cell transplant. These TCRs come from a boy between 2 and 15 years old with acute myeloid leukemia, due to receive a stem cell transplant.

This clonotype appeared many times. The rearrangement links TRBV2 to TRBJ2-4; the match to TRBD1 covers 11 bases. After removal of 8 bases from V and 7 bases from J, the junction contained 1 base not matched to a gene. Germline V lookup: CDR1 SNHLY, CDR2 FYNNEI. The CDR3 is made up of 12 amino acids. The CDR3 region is CASGDRGNIQYF. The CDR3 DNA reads TGTGCCAGCGGGGACAGGGGGAACATTCAGTACTTC.

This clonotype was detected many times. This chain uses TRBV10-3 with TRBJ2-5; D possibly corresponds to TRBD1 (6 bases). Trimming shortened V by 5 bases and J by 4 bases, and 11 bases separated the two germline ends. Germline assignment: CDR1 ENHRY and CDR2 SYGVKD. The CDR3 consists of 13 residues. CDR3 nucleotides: TGTGCCATCAGTCAGACAGGTGCAGAGACCCAGTACTTC. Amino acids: CAISQTGAETQYF.

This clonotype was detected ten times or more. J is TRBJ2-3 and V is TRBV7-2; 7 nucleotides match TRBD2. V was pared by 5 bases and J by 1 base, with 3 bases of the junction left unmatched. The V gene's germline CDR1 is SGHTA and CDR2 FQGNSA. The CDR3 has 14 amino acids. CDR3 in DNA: TGTGCCAGCAGCGCGGCGGGGGGCACAGATACGCAGTATTTT. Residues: CASSAAGGTDTQYF.

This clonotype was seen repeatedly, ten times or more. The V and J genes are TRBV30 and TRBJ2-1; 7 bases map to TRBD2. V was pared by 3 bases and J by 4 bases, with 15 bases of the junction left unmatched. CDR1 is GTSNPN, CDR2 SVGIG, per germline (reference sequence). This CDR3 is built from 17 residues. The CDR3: CAWSGGEGGGAYNEQFF. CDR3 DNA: TGTGCCTGGAGCGGAGGGGAGGGCGGCGGGGCATACAATGAGCAGTTCTTC.

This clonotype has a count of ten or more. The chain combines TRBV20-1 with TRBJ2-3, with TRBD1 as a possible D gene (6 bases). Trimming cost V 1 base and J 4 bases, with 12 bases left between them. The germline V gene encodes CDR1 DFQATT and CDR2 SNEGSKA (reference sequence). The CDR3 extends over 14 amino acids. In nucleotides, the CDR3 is TGCAGTGCTAGAGTCGTACAGGGTGCAGATACGCAGTATTTT. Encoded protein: CSARVVQGADTQYF.

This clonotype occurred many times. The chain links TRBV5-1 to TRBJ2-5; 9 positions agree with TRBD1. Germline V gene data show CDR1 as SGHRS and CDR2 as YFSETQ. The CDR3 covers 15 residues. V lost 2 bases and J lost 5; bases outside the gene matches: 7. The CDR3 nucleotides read TGCGCCAGCAGCTTTGACAGGGGGTTCGTGGAGACCCAGTACTTC. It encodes CASSFDRGFVETQYF.

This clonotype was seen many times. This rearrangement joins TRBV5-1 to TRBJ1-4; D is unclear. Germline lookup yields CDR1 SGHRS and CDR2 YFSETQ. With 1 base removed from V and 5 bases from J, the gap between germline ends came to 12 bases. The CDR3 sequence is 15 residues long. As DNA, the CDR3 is TGCGCCAGCAGCTTGCTTTGGGCGGCGAATGAAAAACTGTTTTTT. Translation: CASSLLWAANEKLFF.